This is a list of T cell receptor beta chains from one sample in a study of control samples from healthy donors and cancer patients. Profiled with immunoSEQ multiplex PCR; TCRdb holds only in-frame clones, not every one. This table holds approximately 180,000 clones, 90% to 95% found once. The source material was blood. These TCRs come from a young woman in good health. The CDR3 runs from the conserved cysteine through the conserved F or W. A D gene is named only where the DNA matches it firmly. Clone size is not always given. Where it is, it says once, few, many or a class for expanded clones.

clone_size,d_call,v_call,j_call,cdr3_nt,cdr3_aa
once,NA,TRBV3-1/TRBV3-2,TRBJ2-5,TGTGCCAGCAGCCACTTCGGAGGGTGGGACCAGTACTTC,CASSHFGGWDQYF
NA,NA,TRBV7-2,TRBJ2-2,TGTGCCAGCAGCTTAGCACTAGCCGGGGAGCTGTTTTTT,CASSLALAGELFF
NA,NA,TRBV6-5,TRBJ1-1,TGTGCCAGCAGTTCCATCACAGGGAACCCTGAAGCTTTCTTT,CASSSITGNPEAFF
NA,NA,TRBV15,TRBJ2-7,TGTGCCACCAGCAGTGAGGCATACTACGAGCAGTACTTC,CATSSEAYYEQYF
NA,NA,TRBV4-1,TRBJ2-3,TGCGCCAGCAGCCAAGGAGCGGTTGCTAGCACAGATACGCAGTATTTT,CASSQGAVASTDTQYF
few,TRBD1,TRBV4-2,TRBJ1-2,TGTGCCAGCAGCCAAGACCGGGGACAGGGGGCCGGTACCTTCTATGGCTACACCTTC,CASSQDRGQGAGTFYGYTF
NA,TRBD1,TRBV6-5,TRBJ1-2,TGTGCCAGCTCTAGGGGGCGCGACAATGGCTACACCTTC,CASSRGRDNGYTF
NA,NA,TRBV6-2/TRBV6-3,TRBJ1-2,TGTGCCAGCAGTTACCAGGGATCTCCCGGCTACACCTTC,CASSYQGSPGYTF
NA,NA,TRBV2,TRBJ2-7,TGTGCCAGCAGAGACGACAGAGTCTACGAGCAGTACTTC,CASRDDRVYEQYF
NA,TRBD2,TRBV27,TRBJ2-1,TGTGCCAGCAGTTCCCTAGCGGGAGGGGTGAATGAGCAGTTCTTC,CASSSLAGGVNEQFF
few,NA,TRBV19,TRBJ1-3,TGTGCCAGTAGTAGGGGAGTTGCTGGAAACACCATATATTTT,CASSRGVAGNTIYF
NA,NA,TRBV5-6,TRBJ2-7,TGTGCCAGCAGCTTGGTCGGCAGGGCGGCCGAGCAGTACTTC,CASSLVGRAAEQYF
NA,NA,TRBV2,TRBJ1-1,TGTGCCAGCACTGGGGGGATGATTGAAGCTTTCTTT,CASTGGMIEAFF
NA,NA,TRBV19,TRBJ2-7,TGTGCCAGTAGCCCCACGTCGGCAGGGGACTACGAGCAGTACTTC,CASSPTSAGDYEQYF
NA,TRBD2,TRBV3-1/TRBV3-2,TRBJ2-5,TGTGCCAGCAGCCACGATAGCGGGGGAGGGGAGACCCAGTACTTC,CASSHDSGGGETQYF
NA,NA,TRBV12-3/TRBV12-4,TRBJ1-4,TGTGCCAGCAGTTTAAAAGAAAAACTGTTTTTT,CASSLKEKLFF
once,NA,TRBV5-4,TRBJ2-6,TGTGCCAGCAAGTACCAAGCCAGCGGTTCTGGGGCCAACGTCCTGACTTTC,CASKYQASGSGANVLTF
once,NA,TRBV23-1,TRBJ1-1,TGCGCCAGCTGTCCGAGAGGGGGAAGGACTGAAGCTTTCTTT,CASCPRGGRTEAFF
NA,NA,TRBV5-1,TRBJ1-4,TGCGCCAGCAGCACGGGGTCAACTAATGAAAAACTGTTTTTT,CASSTGSTNEKLFF
NA,NA,TRBV18,TRBJ2-3,TGTGCCAGCTCTCCCGGGCTCAACGCCGCAGATACGCAGTATTTT,CASSPGLNAADTQYF
once,TRBD2,TRBV28,TRBJ2-3,TGTGCCAGCAGTTTTGAAGGACTAGCGGGGGGCGAGTCCACAGATACGCAGTATTTT,CASSFEGLAGGESTDTQYF
once,NA,TRBV11-1,TRBJ2-7,TGTGCCAGCAACTTATTTCGGGGGGCCAGCTACGAGCAGTACTTC,CASNLFRGASYEQYF
NA,NA,TRBV28,TRBJ1-2,TGTGCCAGCAGTATAAGACAGGCCCAAGTATTGGGCTACACCTTC,CASSIRQAQVLGYTF
NA,NA,TRBV24-1,TRBJ1-2,TGTGCCACCAGTGATTCGGGTGGCTACACCTTC,CATSDSGGYTF
once,TRBD2,TRBV24-1,TRBJ2-1,TGTGCCACCGCTGTTACTAGCGGGGGTCTGAATGAGCAGTTCTTC,CATAVTSGGLNEQFF
NA,NA,TRBV7-8,TRBJ1-2,TGTGCCAGCAGCCACAGGGTCCTATCCCTTAACTATGGCTACACCTTC,CASSHRVLSLNYGYTF
NA,NA,TRBV5-4,TRBJ1-4,TGTGCCAGCAGCTTGCGAGGGGAGGGTGAAAAACTGTTTTTT,CASSLRGEGEKLFF
NA,TRBD1,TRBV11-2,TRBJ1-4,TGTGCCAGCAGCTATGTGACAGGGACTAATGAAAAACTGTTTTTT,CASSYVTGTNEKLFF
NA,NA,TRBV9,TRBJ2-7,TGTGCCAGCAGCGTAGATAGTAGGGACGAGCAGTACTTC,CASSVDSRDEQYF